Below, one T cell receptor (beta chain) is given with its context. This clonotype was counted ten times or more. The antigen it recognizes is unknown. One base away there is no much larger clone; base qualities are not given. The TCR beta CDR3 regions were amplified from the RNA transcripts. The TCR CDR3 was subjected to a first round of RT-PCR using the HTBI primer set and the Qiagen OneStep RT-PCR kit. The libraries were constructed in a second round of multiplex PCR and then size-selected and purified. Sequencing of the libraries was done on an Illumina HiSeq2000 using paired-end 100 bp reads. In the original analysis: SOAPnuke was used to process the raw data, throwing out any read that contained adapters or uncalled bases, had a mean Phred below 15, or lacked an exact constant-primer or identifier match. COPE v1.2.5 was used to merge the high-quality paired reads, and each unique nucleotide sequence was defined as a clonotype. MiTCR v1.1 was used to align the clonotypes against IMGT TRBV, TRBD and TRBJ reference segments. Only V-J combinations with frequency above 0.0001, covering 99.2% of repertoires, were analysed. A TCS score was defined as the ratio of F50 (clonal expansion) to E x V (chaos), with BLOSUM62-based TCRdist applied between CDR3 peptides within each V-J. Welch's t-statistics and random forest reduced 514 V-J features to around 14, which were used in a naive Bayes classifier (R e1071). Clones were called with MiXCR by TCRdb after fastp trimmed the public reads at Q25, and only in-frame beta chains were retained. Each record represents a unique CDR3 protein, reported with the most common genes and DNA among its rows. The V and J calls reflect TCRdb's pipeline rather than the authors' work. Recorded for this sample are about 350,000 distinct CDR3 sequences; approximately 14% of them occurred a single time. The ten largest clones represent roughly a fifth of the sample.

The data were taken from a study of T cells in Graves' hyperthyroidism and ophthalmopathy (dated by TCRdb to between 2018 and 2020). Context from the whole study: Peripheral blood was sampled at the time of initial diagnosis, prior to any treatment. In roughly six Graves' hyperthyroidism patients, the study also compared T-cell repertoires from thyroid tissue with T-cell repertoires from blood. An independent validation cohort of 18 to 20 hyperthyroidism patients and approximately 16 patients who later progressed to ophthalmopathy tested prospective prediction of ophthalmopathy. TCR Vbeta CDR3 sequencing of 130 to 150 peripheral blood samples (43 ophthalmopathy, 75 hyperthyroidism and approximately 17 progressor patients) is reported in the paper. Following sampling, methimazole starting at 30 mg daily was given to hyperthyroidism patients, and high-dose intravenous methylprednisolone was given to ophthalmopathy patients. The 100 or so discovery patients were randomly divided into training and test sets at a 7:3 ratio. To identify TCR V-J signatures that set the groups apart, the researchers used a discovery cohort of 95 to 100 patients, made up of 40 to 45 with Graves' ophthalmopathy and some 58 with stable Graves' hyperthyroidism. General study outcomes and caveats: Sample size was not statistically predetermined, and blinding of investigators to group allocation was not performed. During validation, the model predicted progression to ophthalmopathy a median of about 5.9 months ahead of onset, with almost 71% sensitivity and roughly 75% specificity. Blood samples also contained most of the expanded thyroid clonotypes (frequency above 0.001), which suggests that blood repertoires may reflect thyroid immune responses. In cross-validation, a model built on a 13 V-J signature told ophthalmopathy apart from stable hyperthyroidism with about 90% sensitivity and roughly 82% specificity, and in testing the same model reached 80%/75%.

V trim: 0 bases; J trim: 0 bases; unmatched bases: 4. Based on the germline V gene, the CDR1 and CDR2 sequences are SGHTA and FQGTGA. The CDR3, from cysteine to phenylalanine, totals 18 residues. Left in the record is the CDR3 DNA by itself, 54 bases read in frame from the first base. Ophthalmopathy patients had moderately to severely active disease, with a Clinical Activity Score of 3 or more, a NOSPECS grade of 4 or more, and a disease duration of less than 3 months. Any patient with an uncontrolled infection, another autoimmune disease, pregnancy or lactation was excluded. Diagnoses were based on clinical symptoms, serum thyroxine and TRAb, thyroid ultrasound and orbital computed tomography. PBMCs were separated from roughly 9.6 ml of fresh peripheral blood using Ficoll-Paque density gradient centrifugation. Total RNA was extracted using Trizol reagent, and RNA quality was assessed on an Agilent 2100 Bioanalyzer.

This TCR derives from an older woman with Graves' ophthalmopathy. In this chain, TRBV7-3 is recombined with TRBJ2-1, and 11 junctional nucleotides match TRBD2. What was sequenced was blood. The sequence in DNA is TGTGCCAGCAGCTTAACGGGACTAGCGGCAAGCTCCTACAATGAGCAGTTCTTC. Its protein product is CASSLTGLAASSYNEQFF.